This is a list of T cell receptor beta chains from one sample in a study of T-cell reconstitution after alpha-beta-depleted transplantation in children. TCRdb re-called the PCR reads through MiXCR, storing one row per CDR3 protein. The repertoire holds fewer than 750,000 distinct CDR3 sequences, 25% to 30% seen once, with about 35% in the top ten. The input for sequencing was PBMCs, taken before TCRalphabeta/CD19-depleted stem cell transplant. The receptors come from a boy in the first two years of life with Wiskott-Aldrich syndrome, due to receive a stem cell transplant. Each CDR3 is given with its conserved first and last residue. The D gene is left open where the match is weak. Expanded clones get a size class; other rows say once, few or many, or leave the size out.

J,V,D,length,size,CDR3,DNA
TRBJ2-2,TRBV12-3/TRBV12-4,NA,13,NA,CASSSNGGGELFF,TGTGCCAGCAGTAGTAACGGCGGCGGGGAGCTGTTTTTT
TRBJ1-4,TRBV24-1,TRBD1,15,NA,CATSDSGTGTEKLFF,TGTGCCACCAGTGATTCCGGGACAGGGACTGAAAAACTGTTTTTT
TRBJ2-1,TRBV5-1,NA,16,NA,CASSLISLRGNNEQFF,TGCGCCAGCAGCTTGATTAGCCTACGGGGGAACAATGAGCAGTTCTTC
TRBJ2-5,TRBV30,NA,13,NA,CAWVMAGGETQYF,TGTGCCTGGGTTATGGCTGGGGGTGAGACCCAGTACTTC
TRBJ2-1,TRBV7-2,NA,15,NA,CASSLIPWNYNEQFF,TGTGCCAGCAGCTTAATACCATGGAACTACAATGAGCAGTTCTTC
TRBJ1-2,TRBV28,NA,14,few,CASSVIGRDYGYTF,TGTGCCAGCAGTGTGATAGGGCGTGACTATGGCTACACCTTC
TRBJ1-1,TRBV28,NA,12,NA,CASKVWTTEAFF,TGTGCCAGCAAAGTATGGACCACTGAAGCTTTCTTT
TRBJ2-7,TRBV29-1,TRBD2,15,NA,CSVEVRLAGVYEQYF,TGCAGCGTTGAAGTAAGGCTAGCGGGAGTGTACGAGCAGTACTTC
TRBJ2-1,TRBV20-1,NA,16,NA,CSARPPRNGVYNEQFF,TGCAGTGCTAGACCCCCCAGAAATGGGGTCTACAATGAGCAGTTCTTC
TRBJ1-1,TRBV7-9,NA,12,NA,CASSHEGGFAFF,TGTGCCAGCAGCCACGAAGGGGGTTTCGCTTTCTTT
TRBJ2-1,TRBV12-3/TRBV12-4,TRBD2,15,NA,CATRLLGGRFDEQFF,TGTGCCACCCGACTACTAGGCGGGAGGTTCGATGAGCAGTTCTTC
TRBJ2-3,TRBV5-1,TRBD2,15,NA,CASCLAGSSTDTQYF,TGCGCCAGCTGTTTAGCGGGATCTAGCACAGATACGCAGTATTTT
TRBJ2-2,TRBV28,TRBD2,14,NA,CASTTSGSTGELFF,TGTGCCAGCACCACTAGCGGTTCAACCGGGGAGCTGTTTTTT
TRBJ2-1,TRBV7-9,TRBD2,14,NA,CASSFRERGNEQFF,TGTGCCAGCAGCTTTCGGGAGCGGGGGAATGAGCAGTTCTTC
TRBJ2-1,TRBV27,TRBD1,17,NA,CATSINRLRDRANEQFF,TGTGCCACCTCCATCAATAGATTACGGGACAGAGCCAATGAGCAGTTCTTC
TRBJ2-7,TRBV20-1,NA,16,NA,CSARPDRTGGGFEQYF,TGCAGTGCTAGACCAGACCGGACAGGTGGAGGGTTCGAGCAGTACTTC
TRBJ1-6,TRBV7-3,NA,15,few,CASSLIRVYNSPLHF,TGTGCCAGCAGCTTAATCCGGGTTTATAATTCACCCCTCCACTTT
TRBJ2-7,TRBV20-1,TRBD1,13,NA,CSASEGQSYEQYF,TGCAGTGCTAGTGAGGGACAGAGCTACGAGCAGTACTTC
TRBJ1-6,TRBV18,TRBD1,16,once,CASSLTGTGYNSPLHF,TGTGCCAGCTCACTGACCGGGACAGGCTATAATTCACCCCTCCACTTT
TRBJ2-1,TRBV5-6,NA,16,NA,CASTGPGPTRGNEQFF,TGTGCCAGCACAGGACCGGGTCCAACTAGGGGAAATGAGCAGTTCTTC
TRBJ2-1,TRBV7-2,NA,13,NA,CASSFDQYNEQFF,TGTGCCAGCAGCTTTGACCAGTACAATGAGCAGTTCTTC
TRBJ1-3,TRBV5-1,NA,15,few,CASSLEPSSGNTIYF,TGCGCCAGCAGCTTGGAACCGAGCTCTGGAAACACCATATATTTT
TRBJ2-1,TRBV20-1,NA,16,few,CSARLPAAVSYNEQFF,TGCAGTGCTAGACTTCCGGCGGCTGTCTCCTACAATGAGCAGTTCTTC
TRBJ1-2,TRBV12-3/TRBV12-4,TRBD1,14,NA,CASSPTGANYGYTF,TGTGCCAGCAGTCCCACAGGGGCGAACTATGGCTACACCTTC
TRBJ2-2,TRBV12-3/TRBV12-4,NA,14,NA,CASSPWQNTGELFF,TGTGCCAGCAGCCCCTGGCAGAACACCGGGGAGCTGTTTTTT
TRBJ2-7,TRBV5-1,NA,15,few,CASRRGGGGRDEQYF,TGCGCCAGCCGCCGGGGAGGAGGGGGACGAGACGAGCAGTACTTC
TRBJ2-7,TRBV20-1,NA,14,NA,CSASVLAASYEQYF,TGCAGTGCTAGTGTGCTAGCAGCCTCCTACGAGCAGTACTTC
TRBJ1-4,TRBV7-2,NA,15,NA,CASSLSSDSIEKLFF,TGTGCCAGCAGCTTAAGCTCGGACAGTATTGAAAAACTGTTTTTT
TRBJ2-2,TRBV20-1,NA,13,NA,CSASRSVTGELFF,TGCAGTGCTAGTCGTAGCGTGACCGGGGAGCTGTTTTTT
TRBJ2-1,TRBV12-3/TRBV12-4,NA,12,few,CASSLGGGRQFF,TGTGCCAGCAGTTTAGGGGGCGGACGGCAGTTCTTC
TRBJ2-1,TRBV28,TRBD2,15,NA,CASSPTSVRVNEQFF,TGTGCCAGCAGCCCGACTAGCGTCAGGGTCAATGAGCAGTTCTTC
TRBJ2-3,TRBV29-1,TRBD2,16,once,CSVTSGTLPSTDTQYF,TGCAGCGTGACTAGCGGGACCTTACCTAGCACAGATACGCAGTATTTT
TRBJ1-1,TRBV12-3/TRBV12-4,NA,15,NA,CASSLLEGPNTEAFF,TGTGCCAGCAGTCTCCTAGAGGGACCGAACACTGAAGCTTTCTTT
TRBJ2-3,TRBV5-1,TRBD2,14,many,CASSPGLATDTQYF,TGCGCCAGCAGCCCGGGACTAGCGACAGATACGCAGTATTTT
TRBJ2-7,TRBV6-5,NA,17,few,CASSYSGTMGNSYEQYF,TGTGCCAGCAGTTACTCGGGGACGATGGGAAACTCCTACGAGCAGTACTTC
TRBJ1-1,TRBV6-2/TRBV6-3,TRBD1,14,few,CASSLRPIRDRVFF,TGTGCCAGCAGTCTAAGGCCCATCAGGGACAGGGTTTTCTTT
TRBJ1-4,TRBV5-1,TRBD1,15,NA,CASSLAGAGQGKLFF,TGCGCCAGCAGCTTGGCCGGAGCAGGACAGGGGAAACTGTTTTTT
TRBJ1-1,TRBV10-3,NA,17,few,CAIKRSGSDSKNTEAFF,TGTGCCATCAAGCGATCCGGGAGCGACTCGAAGAACACTGAAGCTTTCTTT
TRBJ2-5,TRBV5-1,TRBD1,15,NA,CASSFRQGHQETQYF,TGCGCCAGCAGCTTCCGACAGGGTCACCAAGAGACCCAGTACTTC
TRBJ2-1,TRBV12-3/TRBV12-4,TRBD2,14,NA,CASRLAGTSREQFF,TGTGCCAGCAGGTTAGCGGGAACTAGCCGGGAGCAGTTCTTC
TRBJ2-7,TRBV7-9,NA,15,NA,CASSFSVGNAPEQYF,TGTGCCAGCAGCTTTAGTGTGGGAAACGCCCCGGAGCAGTACTTC
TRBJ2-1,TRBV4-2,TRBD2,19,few,CASRGDGLAAQTVYDEQFF,TGTGCCAGCAGGGGGGACGGACTAGCCGCCCAAACCGTGTACGATGAGCAGTTCTTC
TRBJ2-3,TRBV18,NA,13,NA,CASSTWAPTTQYF,TGTGCCAGCTCAACCTGGGCTCCCACTACGCAGTATTTT
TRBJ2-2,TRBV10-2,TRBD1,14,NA,CASPGQGGTGELFF,TGCGCCAGCCCTGGACAGGGAGGAACCGGGGAGCTGTTTTTT
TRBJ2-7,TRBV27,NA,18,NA,CASSLQTWPSASSYEQYF,TGTGCCAGCAGTTTACAAACGTGGCCTAGCGCGAGCTCCTACGAGCAGTACTTC
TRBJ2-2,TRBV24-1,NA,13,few,CATSDENTGELFF,TGTGCCACCAGTGATGAGAACACCGGGGAGCTGTTTTTT
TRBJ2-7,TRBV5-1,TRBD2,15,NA,CASSLAAGASYEQYF,TGTGCCAGCAGCTTGGCGGCGGGAGCCTCCTACGAGCAGTACTTC
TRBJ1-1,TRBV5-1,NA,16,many,CASSYPQGADRAEAFF,TGCGCCAGCAGCTACCCACAGGGTGCCGATAGGGCTGAAGCTTTCTTT
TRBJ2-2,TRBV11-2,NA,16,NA,CASSLREGFGAGELFF,TGTGCCAGCAGCTTACGTGAGGGGTTCGGGGCCGGGGAGCTGTTTTTT
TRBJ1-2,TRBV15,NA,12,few,CATSYGLYGYTF,TGTGCCACCAGCTACGGCCTCTATGGCTACACCTTC
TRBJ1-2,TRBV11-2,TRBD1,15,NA,CASSFSGTVSYGYTF,TGTGCCAGCAGCTTCTCCGGGACAGTGAGCTATGGCTACACCTTC
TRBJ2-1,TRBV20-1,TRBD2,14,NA,CSATTSGFTNEQFF,TGCAGTGCTACCACTAGCGGGTTTACCAATGAGCAGTTCTTC
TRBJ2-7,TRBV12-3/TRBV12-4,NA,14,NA,CASRPTSGVSEQYF,TGTGCCAGCCGGCCTACTAGTGGGGTCTCCGAGCAGTACTTC
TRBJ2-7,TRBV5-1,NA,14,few,CASSLDREVYEQYF,TGCGCCAGCAGCTTGGACAGGGAGGTCTACGAGCAGTACTTC